The 27 T cell receptor beta chains reported below all come from one sample, sequenced in a study of blood T cells in healthy people across ages. A second PCR, run for about 7 to 11 cycles, used a sample-barcoded 5' primer plus a J-beta primer mix. TCRdb reprocessed the 5' RACE reads via MiXCR and lists one record per CDR3 protein. Among approximately 1.5 million distinct CDR3 sequences listed, 40% to 45% were seen once. Sequencing was carried out using blood. These receptors all come from a woman aged 18 to 35 in good health.

V gene TRBV10-3 combines with J gene TRBJ2-5; 7 bases line up with TRBD1. Germline trimming cut 5 bases from V and 5 bases from J; bases unmatched to any gene: 11. This CDR3 contains 15 residues. Germline CDR1 reads ENHRY; CDR2 reads SYGVKD. CDR3 sequence reads: CAISRLRGSWETQYF. The CDR3, as DNA: TGTGCCATCAGTAGACTCAGGGGGTCTTGGGAGACCCAGTACTTC.

This clonotype has just a few counts. The chain couples TRBV5-1 to TRBJ2-3; 10 bases align to TRBD1. Trimming at V came to 2 bases and at J to 2 bases, leaving 8 bases not matched to a gene. The V gene's germline CDR1 is SGHRS and CDR2 YFSETQ. CDR3 length equals 17 residues. The CDR3 loop reads CASSFPPGQGYTDTQYF. The CDR3 DNA reads TGCGCCAGCAGCTTTCCGCCGGGACAGGGGTACACAGATACGCAGTATTTT.

In its sample, this clonotype was seen a few times. V and J are TRBV5-5 and TRBJ2-1; D gene unclear. Germline V CDR1 and CDR2: SGHKS, YYEKEE (reference sequence). V lost 1 base to trimming and J lost 4 bases, with 6 bases between them. The CDR3 sequence is 13 residues long. For the CDR3, the DNA is TGTGCCAGCAGCTTGAATGTGTACAATGAGCAGTTCTTC. Residues: CASSLNVYNEQFF.

V usage is TRBV4-3 and J usage is TRBJ2-2, with 8 positions matching TRBD2. J lost 7 bases, V lost 1 base, and 14 bases had no gene match. The CDR3 totals 18 residues. Germline V gene data show CDR1 as LGHNA and CDR2 as YSLEER. The CDR3 here is CASSQALVAGPLGGELFF. The CDR3, as DNA: TGCGCCAGCAGCCAAGCCCTTGTAGCGGGGCCGCTTGGCGGGGAGCTGTTTTTT.

In its sample, this clonotype was seen a few times. CDR3 region: CSALQTDNYGYTF. The DNA of the CDR3 is TGCAGTGCTCTCCAGACGGATAACTATGGCTACACCTTC. The chain joins TRBV20-1 to TRBJ1-2; D not certain. Germline assignment: CDR1 DFQATT and CDR2 SNEGSKA (reference sequence). The CDR3 has 13 residues. V was trimmed by 5 bases and J by 1 base, leaving 11 bases between them.

The rearrangement joins TRBV6-2 or TRBV6-3 to TRBJ1-5; the match to TRBD1 covers 9 bases. Per germline, CDR1 MNHEY and CDR2 SVGEGT. The V and J ends lost 7 bases and 4 bases, in that order; junction bases with no gene match: 5. The CDR3 extends over 14 amino acids. Written as DNA, the CDR3 is TGTGCCAGCATGGACAGGGGCAGAAATCAGCCCCAGCATTTT. Translating it yields CASMDRGRNQPQHF.

The table lists this clonotype with a few counts. The V gene is TRBV12-3 or TRBV12-4, the J gene TRBJ1-1, with D possibly being TRBD1 (5 bases). This CDR3 contains 13 residues. V was pared by 6 bases and J by 3 bases, with 11 bases between. CDR3 DNA sequence: TGTGCCAGCAGGAAACAGGATTACACTGAAGCTTTCTTT. Amino acids: CASRKQDYTEAFF.

The chain links TRBV5-6 to TRBJ2-5; D gene unclear. The germline gives CDR1 SGHDT, CDR2 YYEEEE. This CDR3 has 12 amino acids. V was pared by 4 bases and J by 5 bases, with 9 bases between. The CDR3 DNA reads TGTGCCAGCAGCGGCCTGTCGGAGACCCAGTACTTC. Translation gives CASSGLSETQYF.

CDR3 sequence: CASSLSIPGQRILGEQYF. The CDR3 region has the DNA TGTGCCAGCAGCCTTTCCATCCCGGGACAGCGAATCTTGGGAGAGCAGTACTTC. The chain combines TRBV3-1 with TRBJ2-7; TRBD1 aligns across 7 bases. Germline values: CDR1 LGHDT, CDR2 YNNKEL (reference sequence). This CDR3 has 18 amino acids. V gave up 4 bases and J gave up 7 bases; unmatched junction bases: 22.

The J gene is TRBJ2-3, the V gene TRBV27; 12 positions match TRBD2. CDR3 size: 17 residues. Germline CDR1 reads MNHEY; CDR2 reads SMNVEV (reference sequence). V shed 6 bases and J 0 bases; nucleotides not matched to a gene: 7. The CDR3 nucleotides read TGTGCCAGCAGCTCAGGACTAGCGGGGATGAGCACAGATACGCAGTATTTT. This codes for CASSSGLAGMSTDTQYF.

The chain employs TRBV25-1 and TRBJ2-7; 10 nucleotides align to TRBD1. The DNA end is more similar to TRBJ2-5, so the J call may be wrong. Germline lookup yields CDR1 MGHDK and CDR2 SYGVNS. The length of the CDR3 is 16 residues. CDR3 nucleotide sequence: TGTGCCAGCAGTGAATGGGTAGGGACAGGGGCAGAGACCCAGTACTTC. Translation gives CASSEWVGTGAETQYF.

CDR3 amino acids: CASSKGGLHEQYF. The CDR3 nucleotides are TGTGCCAGCAGTAAAGGGGGATTGCACGAGCAGTACTTC. V and J are TRBV25-1 and TRBJ2-4; maybe TRBD1 (6 bases). The J call may be faulty, since TRBJ2-7 better matches the DNA end. Looked up from germline, CDR1 is MGHDK and CDR2 is SYGVNS. This CDR3 spans 13 amino acids.

This clonotype was counted only a few times. J is TRBJ1-3 and V is TRBV2; D is undetermined. The CDR3 consists of 13 residues. V lost 8 bases to trimming and J lost 0 bases, with 8 bases between them. Germline CDR1 SNHLY, CDR2 FYNNEI. The CDR3 bases are TGTGCCAGCGTCTGGGACTCTGGAAACACCATATATTTT. Its protein is CASVWDSGNTIYF.

The chain links TRBV27 to TRBJ2-1; 7 positions match TRBD1. The junction had 11 bases not matched to a gene; V was cut back by 2 bases and J by 7 bases. Looked up from germline, CDR1 is MNHEY and CDR2 is SMNVEV (reference sequence). This CDR3 comprises 16 residues. The CDR3 nucleotides are TGTGCCAGCAGTTTAAGGGGGCTAGATAGGACAAATGAGCAGTTCTTC. It encodes CASSLRGLDRTNEQFF.

The V and J genes are TRBV7-9 and TRBJ1-4, with 8 bases identical to TRBD1. The germline CDR1 and CDR2 sequences are SEHNR and FQNEAQ (reference sequence). With V trimmed by 5 bases and J by 5 bases, 7 bases remained unmatched. The CDR3 consists of 15 residues. The CDR3 DNA reads as TGTGCCAGCAGCCCATCAGGGGGCGCGAATGAAAAACTGTTTTTT. Translating gives CASSPSGGANEKLFF.

This clonotype was observed a few times. This chain links TRBV15 with TRBJ1-2; no reliable D call. Looked up from germline, CDR1 is LNHNV and CDR2 is YYDKDF (reference sequence). There are 14 residues in the CDR3. V was clipped by 3 bases and J by 8 bases, with 16 bases between them. CDR3 sequence reads: CATSSTSGMGGYTF. CDR3 DNA sequence: TGTGCCACCAGCAGTACATCGGGGATGGGGGGCTACACCTTC.

This sequence joins TRBV6-2 or TRBV6-3 and TRBJ2-7; 7 nucleotides line up with TRBD1. V was clipped by 6 bases and J by 5 bases; unmatched bases: 4. CDR1 and CDR2 from the germline V gene are MNHEY and SVGEGT. This CDR3 contains 12 residues. CDR3 sequence (DNA): TGTGCCAGCAGACAAACAGGGGACGAGCAGTACTTC. It is translated as CASRQTGDEQYF.

This clonotype turned up a few times. The chain combines TRBV6-1 with TRBJ2-5, with 12 nucleotides matching TRBD2. The CDR3 is made up of 15 amino acids. With 1 base clipped from V and 5 bases from J, the junction kept 2 bases outside the gene matches. Germline V lookup: CDR1 MNHNS, CDR2 SASEGT. The CDR3: CASSEVTSGGETQYF. The CDR3 nucleotides are TGTGCCAGCAGTGAAGTAACTAGCGGGGGGGAGACCCAGTACTTC.

The rearrangement joins TRBV7-2 to TRBJ2-1; 9 bases agree with TRBD2. The CDR3 sequence is 16 residues long. J was trimmed by 13 bases and V by 1 base; bases with no gene match: 14. CDR1 SGHTA and CDR2 FQGNSA come from the germline V gene. The CDR3 sequence: CASSLVVSGGEETQFF. Here the CDR3 DNA reads TGTGCCAGCAGCTTAGTTGTTAGCGGGGGAGAAGAGACCCAGTTCTTC.

In its sample, this clonotype was seen many times. V usage is TRBV10-3 and J usage is TRBJ1-2, with D possibly TRBD1 on 5 matching bases. CDR3 length equals 14 residues. V shed 8 bases and J shed 0 bases, with 13 bases lying between them. CDR1 is ENHRY and CDR2 is SYGVKD in the germline V gene. The CDR3 loop is CAIGQGWSNYGYTF. The CDR3 bases are TGTGCCATCGGTCAGGGCTGGTCTAACTATGGCTACACCTTC.

This rearrangement joins TRBV27 to TRBJ2-3; a possible D gene is TRBD2 (6 bases). The V gene lost 4 bases and the J gene lost 2 bases, with 13 bases spanning the gap. The CDR3 loop spans 15 amino acids. The V gene's germline CDR1 is MNHEY and CDR2 SMNVEV (reference sequence). CDR3 protein: CASSSPSEDTDTQYF. In DNA form, the CDR3 reads TGTGCCAGCAGTTCCCCTAGCGAAGACACAGATACGCAGTATTTT.

The chain uses TRBV7-9 and TRBJ2-1; D assignment may be TRBD1 or TRBD2 (5 bases each). Germline CDR1 reads SEHNR; CDR2 reads FQNEAQ (reference sequence). Deletions cut 5 bases from V and 2 bases from J, with 16 bases between. The CDR3 has 16 residues. CDR3 DNA sequence: TGTGCCAGCAGCCCCTCTCCGGGGACCACCTACAATGAGCAGTTCTTC. Amino acids: CASSPSPGTTYNEQFF.

CDR3 residues: CASGAGTYSGANVLTF. In nucleotides, the CDR3 is TGTGCCAGTGGAGCGGGCACATACTCTGGGGCCAACGTCCTGACTTTC. The V gene is TRBV28, the J gene TRBJ2-6, with D perhaps TRBD2 (6 bases). V was pared by 9 bases and J by 0 bases, with 15 bases between. CDR1 is MDHEN and CDR2 is SYDVKM in the germline V gene. The CDR3 runs to 16 residues. Full variable domain (rest looked up from reference TRBV28 and TRBJ2-6): DVKVTQSSRYLVKRTGEKVFLECVQDMDHENMFWYRQDPGLGLRLIYFSYDVKMKEKGDIPEGYSVSREKKERFSLILESASTNQTSMYLCASGAGTYSGANVLTFGAGSRLTVL.

This chain uses TRBV5-4 with TRBJ1-1, with 7 bases aligning to TRBD1. V lost 6 bases to trimming and J lost 4 bases; unmatched junction nucleotides: 12. The CDR3 contains 15 residues. In germline, CDR1 is SGHNT, CDR2 YYREEE (reference sequence). DNA for the CDR3: TGTGCCAGCACAAAAACCGGGACAGTCTTCACTGAAGCTTTCTTT. This gives the protein CASTKTGTVFTEAFF.

The rearrangement uses TRBV6-6 and TRBJ2-1; D possibly corresponds to TRBD2 (6 bases). Trimming pared 6 bases from V and 5 bases from J, leaving 14 bases between. This CDR3 region has 14 residues. The germline CDR1 and CDR2 sequences are MNHNY and SVGAGI (reference sequence). The CDR3 DNA sequence: TGTGCCAGCAGACTGGCGGGAAGAAACAATGAGCAGTTCTTC. Translated, it gives CASRLAGRNNEQFF.

The genes are TRBV21-1 and TRBJ2-5; the table calls TRBD2, which could not be checked here. TRBV21-1 is shown as a pseudogene. This CDR3 is built from 17 residues. CDR3 DNA: TGTGCCAGCAGCAGCTCGGCTAGCGGGGGGATACAAGAGACCCAGTACTTC. It translates to CASSSSASGGIQETQYF.

This clonotype appeared a few times. V and J are TRBV4-1 and TRBJ2-3; possible D gene TRBD1, 5 bases. Germline V gene lookup returns CDR1 MGHRA and CDR2 YSYEKL. V gave up 1 base and J gave up 0 bases, with 14 bases separating them. The CDR3 loop spans 17 amino acids. The CDR3 sequence is CASSQVGLQPSTDTQYF. In DNA, the CDR3 is TGCGCCAGCAGCCAAGTGGGGCTCCAGCCCAGCACAGATACGCAGTATTTT.